This T cell receptor (beta chain) was recorded in a study of CXCR3-negative and CXCR3-positive naive CD8 T cells. Looking at the study overall: The total count of TRB reads reached 120 million to 150 million, and each library contributed about 1.5 +/- 0.3 million.

The libraries of TRB cDNA were constructed through 5' RACE using UMI labels. TCRdb processed the 5' RACE reads again and assigns one entry to each CDR3 protein, with no DNA. The sample table sets out about 41,000 distinct CDR3 sequences. Germline CDR1 and CDR2: LNHDA and SQIVND (reference sequence). The CDR3 totals 18 residues. Regarding the study as a whole: The study inferred TCR strength from TRB CDR3 properties and found comparable surface CD5 between naive subsets. Cryopreservation partially lowered CXCR3 expression, so most assays used fresh PBMCs.

In the case of this clonotype: Its antigen is undetermined.

The chain uses TRBV19 and TRBJ2-1; the D call from TCRdb, TRBD2, cannot be confirmed without DNA. The origin of this receptor is a human donor in good health. Some clones in this sample may be carry-over from other donors' samples. Sequencing used memory CD8+ T cells from blood. CDR3 loop: CASSFGILAGSSYNEQFF.